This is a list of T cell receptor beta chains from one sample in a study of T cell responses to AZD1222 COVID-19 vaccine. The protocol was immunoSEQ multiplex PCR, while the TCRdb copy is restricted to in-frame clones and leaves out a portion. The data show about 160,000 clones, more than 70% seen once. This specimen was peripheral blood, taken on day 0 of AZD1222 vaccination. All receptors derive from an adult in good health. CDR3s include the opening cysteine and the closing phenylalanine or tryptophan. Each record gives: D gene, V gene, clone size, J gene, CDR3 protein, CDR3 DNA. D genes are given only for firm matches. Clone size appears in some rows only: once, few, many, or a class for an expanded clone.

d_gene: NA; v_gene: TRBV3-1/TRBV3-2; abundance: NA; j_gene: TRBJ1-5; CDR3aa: CASSQDHSGYQPQHF; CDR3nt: TGTGCCAGCAGCCAAGATCACTCAGGGTATCAGCCCCAGCATTTT
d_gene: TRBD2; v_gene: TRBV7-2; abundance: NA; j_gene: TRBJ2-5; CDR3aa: CASSLLAGGYKETQYF; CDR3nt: TGTGCCAGCAGCTTACTAGCGGGGGGCTACAAAGAGACCCAGTACTTC
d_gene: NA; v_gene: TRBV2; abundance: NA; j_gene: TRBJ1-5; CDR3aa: CASSDRRGNQPQHF; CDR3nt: TGTGCCAGCAGTGACCGAAGGGGTAATCAGCCCCAGCATTTT
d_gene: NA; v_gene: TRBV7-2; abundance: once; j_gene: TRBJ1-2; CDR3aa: CASSPGRENYGYTF; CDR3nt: TGTGCCAGCAGCCCAGGACGGGAGAACTATGGCTACACCTTC
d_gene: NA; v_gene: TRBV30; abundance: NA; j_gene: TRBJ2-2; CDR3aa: CAWSAGLNTGELFF; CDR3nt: TGTGCCTGGAGTGCGGGGCTAAACACCGGGGAGCTGTTTTTT
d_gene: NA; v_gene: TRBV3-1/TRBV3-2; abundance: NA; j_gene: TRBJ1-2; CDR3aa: CASSQDRTAPIRYDGYTF; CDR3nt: TGTGCCAGCAGCCAAGACCGGACAGCCCCTATCCGATACGATGGCTACACCTTC
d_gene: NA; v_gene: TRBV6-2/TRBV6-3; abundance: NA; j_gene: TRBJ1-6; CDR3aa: CASSFRRWSSYNSPLHF; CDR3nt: TGTGCCAGCAGTTTTCGCCGGTGGAGCTCCTATAATTCACCCCTCCACTTT
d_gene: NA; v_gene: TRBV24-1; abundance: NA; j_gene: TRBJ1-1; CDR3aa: CATSDPGLAEAFF; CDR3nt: TGTGCCACCAGTGACCCGGGTTTGGCAGAAGCTTTCTTT
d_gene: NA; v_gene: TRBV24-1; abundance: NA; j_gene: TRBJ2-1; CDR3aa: CATSDFVNEQFF; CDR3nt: TGTGCCACCAGTGATTTTGTCAATGAGCAGTTCTTC
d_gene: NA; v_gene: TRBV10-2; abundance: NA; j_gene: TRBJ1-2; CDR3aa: CASSEGGTNYGYTF; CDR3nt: TGCGCCAGCAGTGAAGGGGGGACTAACTATGGCTACACCTTC
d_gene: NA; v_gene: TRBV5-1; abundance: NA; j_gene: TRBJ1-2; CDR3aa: CASRTDSSAGYTF; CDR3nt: TGCGCCAGCAGGACGGACAGTAGCGCGGGCTACACCTTC
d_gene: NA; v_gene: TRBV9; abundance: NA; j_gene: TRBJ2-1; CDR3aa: CASSQKERSYNEQFF; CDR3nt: TGTGCCAGCAGCCAAAAGGAGCGCTCCTACAATGAGCAGTTCTTC
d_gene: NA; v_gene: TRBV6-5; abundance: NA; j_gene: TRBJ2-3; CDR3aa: CASHQSSGSTDTQYF; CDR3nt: TGTGCCAGCCACCAGTCTAGTGGGAGCACAGATACGCAGTATTTT
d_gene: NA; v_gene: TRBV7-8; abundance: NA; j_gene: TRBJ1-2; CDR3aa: CASRKQGPDGYTF; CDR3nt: TGTGCCAGCAGGAAACAGGGCCCCGACGGCTACACCTTC